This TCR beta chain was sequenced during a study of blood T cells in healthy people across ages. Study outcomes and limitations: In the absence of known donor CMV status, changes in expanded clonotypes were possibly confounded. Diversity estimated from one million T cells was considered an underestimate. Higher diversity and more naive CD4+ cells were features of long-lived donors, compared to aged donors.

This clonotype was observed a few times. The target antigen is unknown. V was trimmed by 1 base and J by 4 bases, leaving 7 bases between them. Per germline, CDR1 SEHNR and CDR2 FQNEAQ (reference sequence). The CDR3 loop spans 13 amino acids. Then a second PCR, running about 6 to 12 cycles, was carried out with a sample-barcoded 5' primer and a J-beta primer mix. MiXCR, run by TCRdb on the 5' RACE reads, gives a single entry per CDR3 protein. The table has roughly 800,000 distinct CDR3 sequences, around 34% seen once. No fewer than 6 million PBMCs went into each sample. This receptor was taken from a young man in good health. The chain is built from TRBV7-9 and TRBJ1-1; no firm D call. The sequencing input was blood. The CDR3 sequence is CASSLVSSTEAFF. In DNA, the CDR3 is TGTGCCAGCAGCTTAGTAAGTTCCACTGAAGCTTTCTTT.